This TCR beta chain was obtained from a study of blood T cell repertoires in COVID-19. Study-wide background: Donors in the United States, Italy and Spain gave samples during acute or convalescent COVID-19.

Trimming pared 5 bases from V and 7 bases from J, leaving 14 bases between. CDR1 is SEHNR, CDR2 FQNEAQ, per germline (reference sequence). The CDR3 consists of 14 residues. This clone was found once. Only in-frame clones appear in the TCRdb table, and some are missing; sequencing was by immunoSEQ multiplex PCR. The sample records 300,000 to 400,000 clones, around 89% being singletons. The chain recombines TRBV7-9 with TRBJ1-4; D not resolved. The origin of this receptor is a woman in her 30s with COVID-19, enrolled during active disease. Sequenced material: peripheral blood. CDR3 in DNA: TGTGCCAGCAGCGGACGAGAGGGAACTGAAAAACTGTTTTTT. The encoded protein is CASSGREGTEKLFF.